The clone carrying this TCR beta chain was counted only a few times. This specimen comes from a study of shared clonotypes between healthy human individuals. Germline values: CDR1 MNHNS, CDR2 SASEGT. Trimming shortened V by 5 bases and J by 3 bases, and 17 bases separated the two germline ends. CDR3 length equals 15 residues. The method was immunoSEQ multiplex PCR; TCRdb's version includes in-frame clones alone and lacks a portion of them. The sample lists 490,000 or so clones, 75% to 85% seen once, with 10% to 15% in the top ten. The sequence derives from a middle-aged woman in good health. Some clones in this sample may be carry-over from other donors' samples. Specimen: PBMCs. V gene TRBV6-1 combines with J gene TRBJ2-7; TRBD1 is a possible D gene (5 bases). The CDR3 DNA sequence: TGTGCCAGCAGTTCCATGACAGCGACCCACTACGAGCAGTACTTC. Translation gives CASSSMTATHYEQYF.